Listed below are T cell receptor beta chains from one sample, sequenced in a study of control samples from healthy donors and cancer patients. Libraries were prepared by immunoSEQ multiplex PCR; TCRdb keeps only in-frame clonotypes and omits some of them. The top ten clones hold about 4.9% of a sample with 110,000 to 150,000 clones, roughly 90% of them seen once. Sequenced: blood. The receptors come from a man under 40 in good health. CDR3s include the opening cysteine and the closing phenylalanine or tryptophan. A D gene is named only where the DNA matches it firmly. Expanded clones are given a class, and other clones once, few, many or no size at all.

abundance: -
v_gene: TRBV19
d_gene: -
j_gene: TRBJ2-5
CDR3nt: TGTGCCAGTACTCAGGGGGGAGAGACCCAGTACTTC
CDR3aa: CASTQGGETQYF

abundance: -
v_gene: TRBV5-6
d_gene: TRBD1
j_gene: TRBJ2-7
CDR3nt: TGTGCCAGCAGCCGGAGGCTGGGACAGGGATACGAGCAGTACTTC
CDR3aa: CASSRRLGQGYEQYF

abundance: once
v_gene: TRBV5-6
d_gene: -
j_gene: TRBJ2-5
CDR3nt: TGTGCCAGCAGCATCCAAGAGACCCAGTACTTC
CDR3aa: CASSIQETQYF

abundance: once
v_gene: TRBV9
d_gene: -
j_gene: TRBJ2-3
CDR3nt: TGTGCCAGCAGCGTAGGTCCAGGACTGAGCACAGATACGCAGTATTTT
CDR3aa: CASSVGPGLSTDTQYF

abundance: -
v_gene: TRBV6-2/TRBV6-3
d_gene: TRBD2
j_gene: TRBJ2-3
CDR3nt: TGTGCCAGCAGTTACGGGGAGCGGGAGACAGATACGCAGTATTTT
CDR3aa: CASSYGERETDTQYF

abundance: -
v_gene: TRBV6-2/TRBV6-3
d_gene: -
j_gene: TRBJ1-6
CDR3nt: TGTGCCAGCAGCTCCGCTTCACCCCTCCACTTT
CDR3aa: CASSSASPLHF

abundance: -
v_gene: TRBV7-2
d_gene: -
j_gene: TRBJ1-5
CDR3nt: TGTGCCAGCAGCTTAGAGGGCCCCATTTACCAGCCCCAGCATTTT
CDR3aa: CASSLEGPIYQPQHF

abundance: -
v_gene: TRBV7-2
d_gene: TRBD2
j_gene: TRBJ2-3
CDR3nt: TGTGCCAGCAGCTTAGGGGCCCTGGGACTAGCGGGAGAACAGTATTTT
CDR3aa: CASSLGALGLAGEQYF

abundance: once
v_gene: TRBV28
d_gene: -
j_gene: TRBJ2-7
CDR3nt: TGTGCCAGCAGCGCTGGGGCCTACGAGCAGTACTTC
CDR3aa: CASSAGAYEQYF

abundance: -
v_gene: TRBV5-1
d_gene: -
j_gene: TRBJ2-6
CDR3nt: TGCGCCAGCAGCTTAGACAGTTCTGGGGCCAACGTCCTGACTTTC
CDR3aa: CASSLDSSGANVLTF

abundance: -
v_gene: TRBV12-5
d_gene: -
j_gene: TRBJ2-3
CDR3nt: TGTGCTAGTGGGGCAACAGGGATTTCAGATACGCAGTATTTT
CDR3aa: CASGATGISDTQYF

abundance: -
v_gene: TRBV13
d_gene: -
j_gene: TRBJ2-1
CDR3nt: TGTGCCAGCAGCTTGAAGGAGCATGAGCAGTTCTTC
CDR3aa: CASSLKEHEQFF

abundance: few
v_gene: TRBV4-3
d_gene: -
j_gene: TRBJ1-6
CDR3nt: TGCGCCAGCAGCCAAGATAGTGGAGGGGGGCAGACCTATAATTCACCCCTCCACTTT
CDR3aa: CASSQDSGGGQTYNSPLHF

abundance: -
v_gene: TRBV21-1
d_gene: -
j_gene: TRBJ1-1
CDR3nt: TGTGCCACTCGGACAGGGAAAAACACTGAAGCTTTCTTT
CDR3aa: CATRTGKNTEAFF

abundance: -
v_gene: TRBV19
d_gene: -
j_gene: TRBJ1-1
CDR3nt: TGTGCCAGTAGTATCTGGGGGGCCTGGACTGAAGCTTTCTTT
CDR3aa: CASSIWGAWTEAFF

abundance: -
v_gene: TRBV9
d_gene: TRBD2
j_gene: TRBJ2-1
CDR3nt: TGTGCCAGCAGCGCTAGAATAGCGGGAGGTTACAATGAGCAGTTCTTC
CDR3aa: CASSARIAGGYNEQFF

abundance: -
v_gene: TRBV21-1
d_gene: -
j_gene: TRBJ2-4
CDR3nt: TGTGCCAGCAGCTTCGTCCGGGACAGGGTAAAAAACATTCAGTACTTC
CDR3aa: CASSFVRDRVKNIQYF

abundance: -
v_gene: TRBV24-1
d_gene: TRBD2
j_gene: TRBJ2-1
CDR3nt: TGTGCCACCAGTGAGGTAGCAGGGACTAGCGGGTACAGCTCCTACAATGAGCAGTTCTTC
CDR3aa: CATSEVAGTSGYSSYNEQFF

abundance: -
v_gene: TRBV12-1
d_gene: -
j_gene: TRBJ2-7
CDR3nt: TGTGCCAGCAGCTATGAACCAGTTGGACTATCCTACGAGCAGTACTTC
CDR3aa: CASSYEPVGLSYEQYF

abundance: -
v_gene: TRBV5-6
d_gene: -
j_gene: TRBJ2-7
CDR3nt: TGTGCCAGCAGCTTGTGGTTACGCGAGCAGTACTTC
CDR3aa: CASSLWLREQYF

abundance: once
v_gene: TRBV7-2
d_gene: -
j_gene: TRBJ2-3
CDR3nt: TGTGCCAGCAGCCGGGGCCAGGGGGATACGCAGTATTTT
CDR3aa: CASSRGQGDTQYF

abundance: -
v_gene: TRBV5-4
d_gene: -
j_gene: TRBJ2-5
CDR3nt: TGTGCCAGCAGCTTGGCATCGGAGACCCAGTACTTC
CDR3aa: CASSLASETQYF

abundance: -
v_gene: TRBV14
d_gene: -
j_gene: TRBJ2-3
CDR3nt: TGTGCCAGCAGCCACTCCCACCGCCGGAATACGCAGTATTTT
CDR3aa: CASSHSHRRNTQYF

abundance: -
v_gene: TRBV12-2
d_gene: -
j_gene: TRBJ1-3
CDR3nt: TGTGCAAGTCGCTTAAATCGGACCATATATTTT
CDR3aa: CASRLNRTIYF

abundance: -
v_gene: TRBV5-6
d_gene: -
j_gene: TRBJ1-4
CDR3nt: TGTGCCAGCAGCTTGGATCGGTTTTCGGGCGAAAAACTGTTTTTT
CDR3aa: CASSLDRFSGEKLFF

abundance: once
v_gene: TRBV19
d_gene: -
j_gene: TRBJ1-4
CDR3nt: TGTGCCAGTAGTAGTGATGAAAAACTGTTTTTT
CDR3aa: CASSSDEKLFF

abundance: -
v_gene: TRBV9
d_gene: -
j_gene: TRBJ2-1
CDR3nt: TGTGCCAGCAGCGCTGGTAACTCCTACAATGAGCAGTTCTTC
CDR3aa: CASSAGNSYNEQFF

abundance: once
v_gene: TRBV13
d_gene: -
j_gene: TRBJ2-7
CDR3nt: TGTGCCAGCTCTCTTAGTGGTGAAGGGCTGCACGAGCAGTACTTC
CDR3aa: CASSLSGEGLHEQYF

abundance: -
v_gene: TRBV6-1
d_gene: -
j_gene: TRBJ1-5
CDR3nt: TGTGCCAGCAGTGAATTAGTACCAGGGGCTTCTGGCAATCAGCCCCAGCATTTT
CDR3aa: CASSELVPGASGNQPQHF

abundance: -
v_gene: TRBV6-5
d_gene: -
j_gene: TRBJ2-7
CDR3nt: TGTGCCAGCAGTTACGCGGACAGACCCTACGAGCAGTACTTC
CDR3aa: CASSYADRPYEQYF

abundance: -
v_gene: TRBV23-1
d_gene: TRBD1
j_gene: TRBJ2-7
CDR3nt: TGCGCCAGCAGTCACCTGACAGGGGGCATTTACGAGCAGTACTTC
CDR3aa: CASSHLTGGIYEQYF

abundance: -
v_gene: TRBV7-2
d_gene: -
j_gene: TRBJ2-1
CDR3nt: TGTGCCAGCAGCTTTTGGGGAACAGGTCCCAATGAGCAGTTCTTC
CDR3aa: CASSFWGTGPNEQFF

abundance: -
v_gene: TRBV7-9
d_gene: -
j_gene: TRBJ1-4
CDR3nt: TGTGCCAGCAGCTTTGGGTCGGGGGGGAATGAAAAACTGTTTTTT
CDR3aa: CASSFGSGGNEKLFF

abundance: -
v_gene: TRBV19
d_gene: -
j_gene: TRBJ1-5
CDR3nt: TGTGCCAGTAGTATGGGGCCGGTTATCAATCAGCCCCAGCATTTT
CDR3aa: CASSMGPVINQPQHF

abundance: -
v_gene: TRBV19
d_gene: TRBD2
j_gene: TRBJ2-2
CDR3nt: TGTGCCAGTAGGAGGGAGGGCCAAGTCGGGGAGCTGTTTTTT
CDR3aa: CASRREGQVGELFF

abundance: -
v_gene: TRBV11-2
d_gene: -
j_gene: TRBJ1-2
CDR3nt: TGTGCCAGCACCATTAGTGAGGGGACCTATGGCTACACCTTC
CDR3aa: CASTISEGTYGYTF

abundance: once
v_gene: TRBV7-2
d_gene: TRBD1
j_gene: TRBJ1-6
CDR3nt: TGTGCCAGCAGCTTTGTTAGGGGGCCAAATTCACCCCTCCACTTT
CDR3aa: CASSFVRGPNSPLHF

abundance: -
v_gene: TRBV6-5
d_gene: TRBD1
j_gene: TRBJ1-3
CDR3nt: TGTGCCAGCCGCCAGGGGGCGTATGGAAACACCATATATTTT
CDR3aa: CASRQGAYGNTIYF

abundance: -
v_gene: TRBV11-3
d_gene: TRBD2
j_gene: TRBJ2-1
CDR3nt: TGTGCCAGCAGCTTAGATTTTGCTAGCGGGAGCAGGTACAATGAGCAGTTCTTC
CDR3aa: CASSLDFASGSRYNEQFF

abundance: -
v_gene: TRBV25-1
d_gene: TRBD1
j_gene: TRBJ2-7
CDR3nt: TGTGCCAGCAATGGACAGGGTAGTTCCTACGAGCAGTACTTC
CDR3aa: CASNGQGSSYEQYF

abundance: -
v_gene: TRBV5-5
d_gene: -
j_gene: TRBJ2-7
CDR3nt: TGTGCCAGCAGCTTGCCCGGCAATGGCGAGGAGCAGTACTTC
CDR3aa: CASSLPGNGEEQYF

abundance: -
v_gene: TRBV7-3
d_gene: TRBD2
j_gene: TRBJ2-1
CDR3nt: TGTGCCAGCAGTCCCGTAGCGAGCGGGGGGGTCTCCTACAATGAGCAGTTCTTC
CDR3aa: CASSPVASGGVSYNEQFF

abundance: -
v_gene: TRBV15
d_gene: -
j_gene: TRBJ2-1
CDR3nt: TGTGCCACCAGCAGAGATGCGCAGGACAACTACAATGAGCAGTTCTTC
CDR3aa: CATSRDAQDNYNEQFF

abundance: -
v_gene: TRBV5-6
d_gene: TRBD2
j_gene: TRBJ2-3
CDR3nt: TGTGCCAGCAGCTTTAGCGGGGGCGGCGATACGCAGTATTTT
CDR3aa: CASSFSGGGDTQYF

abundance: -
v_gene: TRBV27
d_gene: -
j_gene: TRBJ1-6
CDR3nt: TGTGCCAGCAGTTTACAGGAGAAAAATTCACCCCTCCACTTT
CDR3aa: CASSLQEKNSPLHF

abundance: -
v_gene: TRBV2
d_gene: -
j_gene: TRBJ2-3
CDR3nt: TGTGCCAGCAGTGACTACGGTGGGACTTCGCAGTATTTT
CDR3aa: CASSDYGGTSQYF

abundance: few
v_gene: TRBV6-1
d_gene: TRBD2
j_gene: TRBJ2-7
CDR3nt: TGTGCCAGCAGTGAAGAAGCGGGAGGGCCACGGGAGCAGTACTTC
CDR3aa: CASSEEAGGPREQYF

abundance: few
v_gene: TRBV14
d_gene: -
j_gene: TRBJ1-2
CDR3nt: TGTGCCAGCAGCCAAGAAGCCAGGGACTATGGCTACACCTTC
CDR3aa: CASSQEARDYGYTF

abundance: -
v_gene: TRBV12-3/TRBV12-4
d_gene: -
j_gene: TRBJ1-1
CDR3nt: TGTGCCAGCAGCCTGGGAGGGGTGGGTGAAGCTTTCTTT
CDR3aa: CASSLGGVGEAFF

abundance: -
v_gene: TRBV20-1
d_gene: -
j_gene: TRBJ2-5
CDR3nt: TGCAGTGCTAATCTTGGCGAGACCCAGTACTTC
CDR3aa: CSANLGETQYF

abundance: -
v_gene: TRBV11-2
d_gene: -
j_gene: TRBJ2-1
CDR3nt: TGTGCCAGCAGCTTTGGTGGGCTGCGCTACAATGAGCAGTTCTTC
CDR3aa: CASSFGGLRYNEQFF

abundance: -
v_gene: TRBV5-1
d_gene: TRBD2
j_gene: TRBJ2-3
CDR3nt: TGCGCCAGCAGCTCGACCGGGAGGTCGGCCACAGATACGCAGTATTTT
CDR3aa: CASSSTGRSATDTQYF

abundance: -
v_gene: TRBV6-2/TRBV6-3
d_gene: TRBD1
j_gene: TRBJ2-5
CDR3nt: TGTGCCAGCAGTTGGGACAGGGCCTATGCGACCCAGTACTTC
CDR3aa: CASSWDRAYATQYF

abundance: -
v_gene: TRBV9
d_gene: TRBD2
j_gene: TRBJ2-3
CDR3nt: TGTGCCAGCAGCGCCGGGACTAGGGGCACAGATACGCAGTATTTT
CDR3aa: CASSAGTRGTDTQYF

abundance: -
v_gene: TRBV7-9
d_gene: -
j_gene: TRBJ2-7
CDR3nt: TGTGCCAGCAGCCCTATCACCGGGAGAGGTCCCGAGCAGTACTTC
CDR3aa: CASSPITGRGPEQYF

abundance: -
v_gene: TRBV11-2
d_gene: -
j_gene: TRBJ2-3
CDR3nt: TGTGCCAGCAGCTTATCATTAGCAGATACGCAGTATTTT
CDR3aa: CASSLSLADTQYF

abundance: -
v_gene: TRBV11-2
d_gene: TRBD2
j_gene: TRBJ2-3
CDR3nt: TGTGCCAGCAGCTTAGGATTAGCGGGAGCAAGCACAGATACGCAGTATTTT
CDR3aa: CASSLGLAGASTDTQYF

abundance: -
v_gene: TRBV6-8
d_gene: -
j_gene: TRBJ1-4
CDR3nt: TGTGCCAGCAGTTACTCTTCCCAGGGCAGACAAACTAATGAAAAACTGTTTTTT
CDR3aa: CASSYSSQGRQTNEKLFF

abundance: -
v_gene: TRBV7-9
d_gene: -
j_gene: TRBJ1-4
CDR3nt: TGTGCCAGCAGCTTAGTATTGGACCCTAATGAAAAACTGTTTTTT
CDR3aa: CASSLVLDPNEKLFF

abundance: -
v_gene: TRBV19
d_gene: TRBD1
j_gene: TRBJ2-7
CDR3nt: TGTGCCAGTAGAGACAGGGGGCTCCCCTCCTACGAGCAGTACTTC
CDR3aa: CASRDRGLPSYEQYF